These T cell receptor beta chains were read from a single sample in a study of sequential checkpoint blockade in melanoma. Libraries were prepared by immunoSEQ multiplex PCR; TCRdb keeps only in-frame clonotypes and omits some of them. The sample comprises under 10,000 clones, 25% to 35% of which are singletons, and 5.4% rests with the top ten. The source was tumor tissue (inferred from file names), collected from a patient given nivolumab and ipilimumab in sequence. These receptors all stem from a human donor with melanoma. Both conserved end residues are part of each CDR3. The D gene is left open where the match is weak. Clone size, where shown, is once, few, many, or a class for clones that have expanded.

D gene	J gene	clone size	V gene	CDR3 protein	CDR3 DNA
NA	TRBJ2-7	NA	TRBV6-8	CVSKGTLSSYEQYF	TGTGTCAGCAAGGGGACACTTAGCTCCTACGAGCAGTACTTC
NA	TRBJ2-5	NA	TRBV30	CAWTSGFKETQYF	TGTGCCTGGACTTCGGGATTCAAGGAGACCCAGTACTTC
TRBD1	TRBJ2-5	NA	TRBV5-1	CASSPPPGGETQYF	TGCGCCAGCAGCCCTCCCCCAGGGGGCGAGACCCAGTACTTC
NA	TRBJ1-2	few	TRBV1	CTGTKTGRRAVRFGYTF	TGCACCGGCACCAAGACGGGGCGGAGGGCTGTGAGGTTTGGCTACACCTTC
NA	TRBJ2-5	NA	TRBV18	CASSPYNSAETQYF	TGTGCCAGCTCACCTTACAACTCGGCTGAGACCCAGTACTTC
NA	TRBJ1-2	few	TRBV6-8	CASSHQQGLHGYTF	TGTGCCAGCAGTCATCAGCAGGGTTTACATGGCTACACCTTC
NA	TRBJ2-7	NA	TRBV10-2	CASRQDPPYEQYF	TGCGCCAGCAGACAGGATCCACCCTACGAGCAGTACTTC
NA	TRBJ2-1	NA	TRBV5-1	CASSLGPGAYNEQFF	TGCGCCAGCAGCTTGGGCCCCGGAGCCTACAATGAGCAGTTCTTC
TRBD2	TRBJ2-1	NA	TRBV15	CATSAGTIYNEQFF	TGTGCCACCAGCGCCGGGACTATCTACAATGAGCAGTTCTTC
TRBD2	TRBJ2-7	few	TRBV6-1	CAISEGLAGGYEQYF	TGTGCCATCAGTGAAGGGCTAGCGGGGGGCTACGAGCAGTACTTC